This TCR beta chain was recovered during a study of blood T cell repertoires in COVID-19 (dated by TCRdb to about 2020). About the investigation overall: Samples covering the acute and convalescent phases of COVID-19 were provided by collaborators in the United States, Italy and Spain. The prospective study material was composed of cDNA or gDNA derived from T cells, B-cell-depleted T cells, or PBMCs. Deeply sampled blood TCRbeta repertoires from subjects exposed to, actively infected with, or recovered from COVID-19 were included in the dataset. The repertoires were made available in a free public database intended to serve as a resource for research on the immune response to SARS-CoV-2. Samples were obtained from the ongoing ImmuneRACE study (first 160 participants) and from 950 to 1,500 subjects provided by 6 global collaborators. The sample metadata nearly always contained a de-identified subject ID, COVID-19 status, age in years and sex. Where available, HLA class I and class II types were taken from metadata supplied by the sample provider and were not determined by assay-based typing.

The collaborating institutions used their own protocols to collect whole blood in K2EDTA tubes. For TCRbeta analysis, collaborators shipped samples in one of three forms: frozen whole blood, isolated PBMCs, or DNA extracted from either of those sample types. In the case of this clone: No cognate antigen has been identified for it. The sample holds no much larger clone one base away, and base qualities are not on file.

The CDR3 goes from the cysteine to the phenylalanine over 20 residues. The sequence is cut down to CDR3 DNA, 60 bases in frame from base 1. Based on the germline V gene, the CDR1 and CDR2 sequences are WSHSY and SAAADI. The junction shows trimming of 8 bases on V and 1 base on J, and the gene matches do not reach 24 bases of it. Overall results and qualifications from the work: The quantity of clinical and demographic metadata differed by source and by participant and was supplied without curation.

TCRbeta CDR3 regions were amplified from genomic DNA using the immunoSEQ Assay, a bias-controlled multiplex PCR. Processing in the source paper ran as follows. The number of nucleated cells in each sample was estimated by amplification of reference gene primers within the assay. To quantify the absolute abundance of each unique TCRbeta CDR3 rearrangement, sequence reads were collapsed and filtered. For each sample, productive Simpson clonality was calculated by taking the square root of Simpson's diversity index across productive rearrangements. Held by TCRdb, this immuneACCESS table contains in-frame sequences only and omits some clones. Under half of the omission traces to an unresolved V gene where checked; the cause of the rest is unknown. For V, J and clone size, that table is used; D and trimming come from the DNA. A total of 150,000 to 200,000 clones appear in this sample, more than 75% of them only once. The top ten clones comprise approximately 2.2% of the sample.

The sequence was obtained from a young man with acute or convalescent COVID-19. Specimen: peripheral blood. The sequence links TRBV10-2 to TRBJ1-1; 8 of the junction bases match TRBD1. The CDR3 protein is CASRTSRPRQGRKGNTEAFF. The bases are TGCGCCAGCCGAACCTCCCGACCGAGACAGGGGAGAAAGGGGAACACTGAAGCTTTCTTT.